This T cell receptor beta chain was recorded in a study of molecular identifiers for immune sequencing clone quantification. Remarks on this clonotype: One base away lies a much larger clone, so this may be a sequencing read error.

From the PCR reads, TCRdb called clonotypes with MiXCR, one entry per CDR3 protein. Of 85,000 to 95,000 distinct CDR3 sequences in the sample, around a fifth were seen once. The CDR3 consists of 13 residues. Germline CDR1 reads LNHNV; CDR2 reads YYDKDF (reference sequence). Sample: naive CD8+ T cells from blood, with Jurkat cell RNA spiked in. Subset given: FACS-sorted CD8+CD4-CCR7+CD45RA+ naive T cells. The chain joins TRBV15 to TRBJ2-7, with no clear D. This clonotype was sampled from a human donor in good health. Some libraries in this study had Jurkat cell RNA spiked in. CDR3 protein: CATSRGTRYEQHF. The CDR3 DNA follows: TGTGCCACCAGCAGGGGTACCAGGTACGAGCAGCACTTC. Complete variable domain (other parts from reference TRBV15 and TRBJ2-7): DAMVIQNPRYQVTQFGKPVTLSCSQTLNHNVMYWYQQKSSQAPKLLFHYYDKDFNNEADTPDNFQSRRPNTSFCFLDIRSPGLGDTAMYLCATSRGTRYEQHFGPGTRLTVT.